Sequencing of this T cell receptor beta chain was carried out in a study of blood T cell repertoires in COVID-19 (dated by TCRdb to 2018 to 2020). Describing the broader study: Samples covering the acute and convalescent phases of COVID-19 were provided by collaborators in the United States, Italy and Spain. The material from the prospective study consisted of cDNA or gDNA derived from T cells, B-cell-depleted T cells, or PBMCs. Subjects who had been exposed to COVID-19, were actively infected with it, or had recovered from it provided the deeply sampled blood TCRbeta repertoires that made up the dataset. The repertoires were released in a freely available public database intended as a resource for research on the immune response to SARS-CoV-2. The samples were drawn from the first 160 participants of the ongoing ImmuneRACE study and from 1,254 subjects provided by 6 global collaborators. The sample metadata nearly always contained a de-identified subject ID, COVID-19 status, age in years and sex. Where available, HLA class I and class II types were taken from metadata supplied by the sample provider and were not determined by assay-based typing. The investigation overall reported the following: Clinical and demographic metadata were provided uncurated, with the amount varying by source and participant.

The immunoSEQ Assay, a bias-controlled multiplex PCR, was used to amplify TCRbeta CDR3 regions from genomic DNA. The authors processed their data as follows. The number of nucleated cells in each sample was estimated by amplification of reference gene primers within the assay. To quantify the absolute abundance of each unique TCRbeta CDR3 rearrangement, sequence reads were collapsed and filtered. For each sample, productive Simpson clonality was calculated as the square root of Simpson's diversity index across productive rearrangements. TCRdb re-hosts the immuneACCESS table, in-frame sequences only. Its copies lack some clones; in the studies checked, an unresolved V gene accounts for under half of them, and the cause for the rest is not known. V, J and clone size reflect that table, while D and trimming were determined from the DNA. Here the sample has under 110,000 clones; over 80% occur a single time. The ten largest clones represent 4.5% to 6% of the sample.

Concerning this clone: Its antigen remains undetermined. No much larger clone is present one base from it, and per-base qualities are unavailable.

Each collaborating institution followed its own protocols to collect whole blood in K2EDTA tubes. For TCRbeta analysis, collaborator samples were shipped as frozen whole blood, as isolated PBMCs, or as DNA extracted from either sample type. The V and J ends are trimmed by 1 base and 4 bases, leaving 16 bases between them. Looking up the germline V gene (reference sequence) yields CDR1 MNHEY and CDR2 SMNVEV. The CDR3 spans 16 residues, from the cysteine through the phenylalanine. The read is trimmed to its CDR3 DNA, 48 bases read in frame from base 1. Sequences were obtained from peripheral blood. The receptor's source is a man aged 45 to 65 with active COVID-19. The chain uses TRBV27 and TRBJ2-5; a tentative D match to TRBD2 spans 6 bases. CDR3 sequence: CASSLFYGRFGETQYF. The DNA sequence is as follows: TGTGCCAGCAGTTTATTTTACGGGAGATTCGGAGAGACCCAGTACTTC.